This T cell receptor (beta chain) was sequenced during a study of cytomegalovirus exposure and HLA in healthy donors listed by TCRdb under 2017. Concerning the study at large: According to an earlier analysis of around 600 of the donors, some 180 million T cells yielded 95 million to 140 million unique TCR beta sequences and approximately 300 Gb of sequence data. About 320 gigabases of sequencing data and some 85 million unique TCR sequences were included in an early release covering about 700 HLA-typed donors. Of the 300 to 500 genotyped donors, approximately 80% were placed in the genetic ancestry cluster associated with self-reported Caucasian donors. The study aimed to test whether signatures of past pathogen exposure could be identified by cataloging public T cell receptors. The T cell repertoires of several hundred subjects were profiled by immunosequencing and related to cytomegalovirus serostatus. Along with the approximately 670-subject first cohort, a separate validation cohort of over 90 different subjects was used. High-throughput TCR immunosequencing, statistical association of individual TCRs with disease status, and machine learning were combined to predict cytomegalovirus infection status. A later analysis re-examined previously published TCR beta repertoires from more than 650 donors and added high-resolution HLA genotyping to investigate patterns of TCR occurrence. In the later analysis, no new phenotypic data were used to find candidate immune exposures; instead, reliance was placed on TCR beta sequences and their occurrence across donors. An earlier analysis of several hundred of the donors applied high-throughput TCR beta sequencing to assess whether each TCR beta V gene segment acted as functional or pseudogenic. Donor age, sex, ethnicity and CMV serostatus were compiled alongside the repertoire data. A later genetic analysis used genome-wide SNP genotypes for about 65% of the 666 donors, treating that subset as a discovery cohort. All discovery cohort repertoires had been generated using a single sequencing platform. HLA typing included class I and class II loci at four-digit resolution. Typing coverage varied by locus: roughly 629-640 donors for A, B, C, DRB1 and DQB1; approximately 520 for DQA1; about 600 for DPA1; around 450 for DPB1. Because of strong linkage in the cohort, a handful of DR-DQ haplotypes were treated as single units for association and clustering. Among some 410 genotyped donors of the cohort, an average of around 250,000 unique TCR beta nucleotide sequences was sequenced per donor, of which about 19% were non-productive.

Results the study describes overall, beyond this receptor: This cohort had only TCR beta chains sequenced, and the lack of alpha or paired-chain data limited which features could be detected. The sequencing pipeline was judged likely to have produced a cluster of highly shared sequence variants as a technical artifact. In an earlier analysis of fewer than 700 of the donors, most TCR beta V segments appeared in productive rearrangements about 87% or about 30% of the time, broadly matching IMGT annotations. Seventeen rarely observed V segments, including chromosome 9 orphons, were excluded from the earlier analysis of several hundred of the donors because counts were too low. Specific HLA alleles were associated with about 17,000 TCR beta sequences at a false discovery rate of 0.05 in a later analysis. According to a later genetic analysis, donors in an Asian-associated ancestry cluster had fewer N-insertions in productive TCRs than the approximately 670-donor mean. Most CMV-associated TCR beta chains appeared to be HLA-restricted in a later analysis, and the HLA associations seemed to be driven largely by CMV exposure. According to a later analysis, parvovirus B19, influenza, CMV and Epstein-Barr virus appeared linked to several top co-occurrence clusters. The only immune exposure information available for the cohort was CMV serostatus. A later analysis found that HLA-associated TCR beta chains were more clonally expanded and had lower generation probabilities than equally common non-associated chains. It was suggested by the authors that the approach could potentially be generalized to other disease states and immunological phenotypes. Presence/absence analyses assumed roughly uniform sequencing depth across donors, an assumption that may not hold. Most TCR sequences were observed very rarely across donors, whereas some public TCRs were present in many individuals. A few of the identified cytomegalovirus-associated TCR beta chains were confirmed in vitro to be specific for cytomegalovirus antigens. The study listed 150 to 200 TCR beta chains as associated with cytomegalovirus. Linkage disequilibrium might explain the correlated functional status among segregating V segments, but an unknown experimental factor could not be ruled out. The 87-base-pair reads could not distinguish some IMGT-functional V segments, including TRBV6-2 and TRBV6-3, so those segments were excluded. In a later analysis, TCR association rates were found to vary across HLA loci, with the most associated TCRs seen for DRB1 alleles and the fewest for HLA-C alleles. When HLA alleles, especially DR and DQ, strongly co-occurred, TCR associations were difficult to assign to individual alleles. The classifier was reported to diagnose cytomegalovirus status with high specificity and sensitivity in both the original cohort and the validation cohort. A further reported finding was that TCR beta sequences accurately predicted the HLA-A and HLA-B alleles for most subjects in the first cohort. In a later genetic analysis, a missense DCLRE1C variant was associated with V-gene and J-gene trimming of TCR beta chains, and the association was replicated in an independent cohort. Because some donors lacked HLA typing at each locus, the association tests relied only on the typed subset.

In total, 500 to 700 healthy bone marrow donors made up the cohort. All cohort members were sampled while nominally healthy, although unrecorded immune exposures were likely present. The donor was CMV seropositive and was included in the group of approximately 300 seropositive cohort members. Each donor provided a peripheral blood sample, and peripheral blood mononuclear cells were used for TCR beta sequencing. Genomic DNA was extracted from the blood cell samples with the Qiagen DNeasy Blood Extraction Kit. V has 1 base trimmed and J has 5 bases trimmed; junction bases matching no gene number 7. The CDR3 runs 17 amino acids, cysteine and phenylalanine included. Only the CDR3 part of the read is kept: 51 bases, read in frame from the first base. According to the germline V gene, CDR1 reads MDHEN and CDR2 reads SYDVKM. The library was made by the immunoSEQ multiplex PCR assay. A mixture of 60 forward primers for TCR Vbeta segments and 13 reverse primers for TCR Jbeta segments was used in the multiplex PCR. Amplification of the CDR3 region of rearranged TCR beta genes was performed with a multiplex PCR assay on genomic DNA. The Illumina HiSeq System was used to sequence the amplified TCR beta libraries as 87-base-pair reads. Turning to the authors' computational methods: In a later analysis, about 80 million unique TCR beta chains were counted across the approximately 620 repertoires, and roughly 11 million of these chains were shared by at least two donors. To remove PCR and sequencing errors, raw reads were error-corrected and collapsed into unique sequences using a nearest-neighbor algorithm that merged closely related sequences. To assign V, D and J gene segments, CDR3 sequences were aligned to IMGT reference sequences. For a sequence to be retained, at least a six-nucleotide match to both a V gene segment and a J gene segment was required. A rearrangement counted as productive if the CDR3 had no stop codons and remained in frame with V and J, and every other rearrangement counted as non-productive. Following IMGT convention, CDR3 was defined as the stretch from the second conserved V-encoded cysteine to the conserved J-encoded phenylalanine. The earlier analysis of 500 to 650 of the donors excluded any sequence lacking an unambiguous match to a single V gene segment. An earlier analysis of some 500 of the donors classified V segments as functional when productive rearrangements were above 56.7% and as segregating when the standard deviation between donors was above 5%. A statistical classification framework was built to diagnose cytomegalovirus status from the catalog of TCR beta chain sequences. In a later analysis, V and J genes were assigned by comparing TCR nucleotide sequences against IMGT/GENE-DB human TR gene sequences. The TCRdist pipeline was used in a later analysis to assign CDR3 sequences and most-parsimonious VDJ recombination scenarios. In a later analysis, every TCR beta chain was defined by the combination of its CDR3 amino acid sequence and its V-gene family, and reads without a unique V-gene family were dropped. In a later analysis, nearly 600 highly shared, low-generation-probability nucleotide sequences were removed to address suspected cross-contamination and a sequencing artifact. A later analysis calculated a clonal expansion index for each public chain from normalized within-repertoire ranks of inferred template counts. A later analysis computed generation probabilities with a VDJ recombination model fitted to out-of-frame rearrangements, and checked the results against IGoR. Hypergeometric tests were used in a later analysis to score TCR-TCR, TCR-HLA and TCR-CMV co-occurrence, with a repertoire-size bias correction applied to the TCR pairs. To estimate false discovery rates, a later analysis permuted the HLA or CMV assignments 20 times. A later analysis grouped co-occurring TCRs with DBSCAN, adding TCRdist sequence similarity when clustering within HLA-allele-positive subsets. Co-occurrence clustering excluded repertoires with fewer than 30,000 or more than 120,000 public chains, plus five with anomalous nucleotide sharing. TCRdb limited this immuneACCESS table to in-frame rearrangements with V and J called. A share of clones is missing; checked studies link under half to unresolved V genes, and the rest is unexplained. For V, J and clone size, that table is used; D and trimming come from the DNA. This sample has around 140,000 clones in its table, and 70% to 85% of those were observed once. Roughly 10% of the sample is taken by the ten largest.

Worth noting for this clone: The target of this receptor is not known. Base qualities are not at hand, and no much larger clone is one base apart.

The clonotype comes from a woman aged 55-69 years in good health and CMV-seropositive. The chain is assembled from TRBV28 and TRBJ2-1; TRBD2 matches 11 bases in the middle. Sequences were obtained from PBMCs. The nucleotide sequence reads as follows: TGTGCCAGCAGTTTATTCCTACTAGCGGGAGATCACAATGAGCAGTTCTTC. Its protein is CASSLFLLAGDHNEQFF.